This T cell receptor (beta chain) was found in a study of cytotoxic CD8 clonotypes in ibrutinib-treated CLL. Study summary: Partial responders roughly 25, complete 2; approximately twelve progressed and about 14 stayed in remission by median roughly 70 months.

V was shortened by 3 bases and J by 5 bases, with 13 bases between the two germline ends. Germline V gene sequence: CDR1 KGHSH, CDR2 LQKENI. CDR3 length: 14 amino acids. In regard to this clone: Its antigen is not known.

Regarding the study as a whole: Clonality rose at ibrutinib response, held steady in sustained remission, and fell toward baseline at progression. With treatment, public clonotypes, which were uncommon, either contracted or remained stable. Sustained-remission patients were sampled at different times than progressing patients were.

Measured with immunoSEQ multiplex PCR; TCRdb has only the in-frame clones, and not every one. The repertoire holds some 140,000 clones, with around 84% as singletons. The material sequenced was PBMCs, taken after 24 months of ibrutinib treatment. The chain uses TRBV18 and TRBJ2-5; D possibly corresponds to TRBD1 (6 bases). This TCR was sampled from a human donor with chronic lymphocytic leukemia. CDR3 sequence reads: CASSPVGAVETQYF. CDR3 DNA: TGTGCCAGCTCACCGGTGGGGGCGGTGGAGACCCAGTACTTC.